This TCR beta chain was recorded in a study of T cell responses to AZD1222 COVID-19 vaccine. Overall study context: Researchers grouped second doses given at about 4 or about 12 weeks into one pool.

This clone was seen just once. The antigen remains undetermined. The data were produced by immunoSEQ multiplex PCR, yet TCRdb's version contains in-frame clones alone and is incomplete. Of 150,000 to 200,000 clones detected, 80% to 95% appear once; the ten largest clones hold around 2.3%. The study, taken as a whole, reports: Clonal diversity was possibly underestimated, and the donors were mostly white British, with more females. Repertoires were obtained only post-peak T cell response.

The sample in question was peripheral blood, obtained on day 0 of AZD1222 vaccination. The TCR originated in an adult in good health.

The CDR3 sequence: CASSLGGDRRTDTQYF. CDR3 DNA sequence: TGTGCCAGCAGCTTAGGCGGGGACAGGCGGACAGATACGCAGTATTTT. The J gene is TRBJ2-3, the V gene TRBV7-2, with TRBD1 matching 8 bases. CDR1 is SGHTA and CDR2 is FQGNSA in the germline V gene. The CDR3 is made up of 16 amino acids. The V gene end was trimmed by 1 base and the J gene end by 3 bases; junction bases not matched to a gene: 6.